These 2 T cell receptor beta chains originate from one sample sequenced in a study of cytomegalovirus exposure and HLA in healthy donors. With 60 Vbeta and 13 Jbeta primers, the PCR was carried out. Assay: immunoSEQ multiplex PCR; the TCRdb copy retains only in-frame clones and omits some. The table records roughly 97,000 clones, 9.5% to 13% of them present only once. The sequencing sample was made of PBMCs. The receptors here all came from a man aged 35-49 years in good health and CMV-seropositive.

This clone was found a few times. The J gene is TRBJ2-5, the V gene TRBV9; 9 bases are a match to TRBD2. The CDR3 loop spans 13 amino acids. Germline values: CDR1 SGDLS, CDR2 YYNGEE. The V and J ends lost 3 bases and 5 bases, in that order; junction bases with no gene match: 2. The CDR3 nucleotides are TGTGCCAGCAGCGCCCTAGCGGGGGAGACCCAGTACTTC. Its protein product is CASSALAGETQYF.

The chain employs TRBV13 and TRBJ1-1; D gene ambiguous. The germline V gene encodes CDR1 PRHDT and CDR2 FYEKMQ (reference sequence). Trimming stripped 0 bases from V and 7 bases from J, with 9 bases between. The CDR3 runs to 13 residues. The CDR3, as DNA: TGTGCCAGCAGCTTAGGGAGAGGCTTTGAAGCTTTCTTT. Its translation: CASSLGRGFEAFF.